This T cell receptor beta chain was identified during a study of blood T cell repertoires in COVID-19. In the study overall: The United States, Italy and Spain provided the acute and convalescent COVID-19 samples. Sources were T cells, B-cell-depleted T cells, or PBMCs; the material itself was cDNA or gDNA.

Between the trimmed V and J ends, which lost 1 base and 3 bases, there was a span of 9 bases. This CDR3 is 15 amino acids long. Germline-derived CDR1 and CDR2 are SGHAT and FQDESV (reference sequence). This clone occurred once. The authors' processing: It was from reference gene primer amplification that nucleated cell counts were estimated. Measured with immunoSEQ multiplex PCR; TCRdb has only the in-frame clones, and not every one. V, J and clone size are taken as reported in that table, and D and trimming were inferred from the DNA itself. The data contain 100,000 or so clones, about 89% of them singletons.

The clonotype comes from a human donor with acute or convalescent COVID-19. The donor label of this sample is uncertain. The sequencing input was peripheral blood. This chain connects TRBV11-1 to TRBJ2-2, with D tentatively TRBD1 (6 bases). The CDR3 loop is CASSLGTAYTGELFF. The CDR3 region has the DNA TGTGCCAGCAGCTTAGGGACAGCCTACACCGGGGAGCTGTTTTTT.